This T cell receptor beta chain was found in a study of T cells after yellow fever vaccination. Study-wide background: It was SMART-Seq v4 Ultra Low Input that prepared the fractions with low cell numbers.

The V and J ends lost 0 bases and 3 bases, in that order; junction bases with no gene match: 4. Germline values: CDR1 SGHTA, CDR2 FQGTGA. This CDR3 contains 16 residues. Template switching by 5'RACE produced TCR cDNA, adding a universal primer site and UMIs. TCRdb reprocessed the 5' RACE reads via MiXCR and lists one record per CDR3 protein. The repertoire holds about 150,000 distinct CDR3 sequences, with less than 8.5% as singletons. This clonotype was detected many times. The antigen is undetermined. Regarding the study as a whole: Clonotypes appearing in both CD4 and CD8 compartments existed, and their share was small. Most primary-vaccination clones recurred post-booster (roughly 96% CD4, around 90% CD8).

The input for sequencing was CD4+ T cells sorted from PBMCs, taken 10 days after the yellow fever booster vaccination. The rearrangement links TRBV7-3 to TRBJ2-3; 9 bases are a match to TRBD1. This sequence was found in a man aged 25 to 45 who received the YFV17D yellow fever vaccine. This chain's CDR3 is CASSLTGGTGTDTQYF. The CDR3 DNA is TGTGCCAGCAGCTTAACGGGGGGGACAGGGACAGATACGCAGTATTTT.